The 32 T cell receptor beta chains listed next were all sequenced from one sample in a study of blood T cell repertoires in COVID-19. Measured with immunoSEQ multiplex PCR; TCRdb has only the in-frame clones, and not every one. The sample shows 150,000 or so clones, under 85% of them seen only once. The sample taken for sequencing was peripheral blood. The receptors stem from a man in his sixties with COVID-19, enrolled during active disease.

This chain links TRBV18 with TRBJ1-2, with 9 bases lining up with TRBD1. Trimming took 4 bases from V and 5 from J; bases not matched to a gene: 8. From germline, CDR1 is KGHSH and CDR2 LQKENI. CDR3 size: 15 residues. CDR3 sequence (DNA): TGTGCCAGCTCACTCCCGTCTGGACAGGGGTATGGCTACACCTTC. Its translation: CASSLPSGQGYGYTF.

The chain joins TRBV19 to TRBJ1-2; no clear D gene. CDR3 size: 13 residues. Trimming left V 6 bases short and J 3 bases short, with 11 bases between. The germline V gene has CDR1 LNHDA and CDR2 SQIVND (reference sequence). The CDR3 coding sequence is TGTGCCAGTAGGGAGGCTGGGGACTATGGCTACACCTTC. Amino acid sequence: CASREAGDYGYTF.

J is TRBJ2-5 and V is TRBV19; D not resolved. Trimming stripped 1 base from V and 1 base from J, with 10 bases between. Germline V CDR1 and CDR2: LNHDA, SQIVND (reference sequence). The CDR3 extends over 15 amino acids. The CDR3 sequence: CASSIGPGLQETQYF. For the CDR3, the DNA is TGTGCCAGTAGTATAGGGCCAGGCCTCCAAGAGACCCAGTACTTC.

This rearrangement joins TRBV5-1 to TRBJ1-4; D possibly corresponds to TRBD1 (6 bases). The CDR3 length is 14 residues. CDR1 SGHRS and CDR2 YFSETQ come from the germline V gene. The V and J ends lost 0 bases and 6 bases respectively, with 9 bases between them. The CDR3 is CASSLGQVDEKLFF. In DNA, the CDR3 is TGCGCCAGCAGCTTGGGACAGGTGGATGAAAAACTGTTTTTT.

The V and J genes are TRBV28 and TRBJ1-2; D not resolved. Trimming removed 6 bases from V and 6 bases from J, with 14 bases in between. The germline gives CDR1 MDHEN, CDR2 SYDVKM. The CDR3 has 13 amino acids. The CDR3 loop reads CASRPGRFNGYTF. CDR3 DNA sequence: TGTGCCAGCAGACCCGGCAGGTTCAATGGCTACACCTTC.

The chain carries TRBV5-8 and TRBJ2-5, with 12 bases matching TRBD1. J was trimmed by 1 base and V by 4 bases; bases with no gene match: 5. Germline CDR1 SGHTS, CDR2 YDEGEE. The CDR3 is 16 amino acids. The CDR3: CASSVGTGGGQETQYF. As DNA, the CDR3 is TGTGCCAGCAGCGTCGGGACAGGGGGCGGCCAAGAGACCCAGTACTTC.

The gene calls are TRBV3-1 (or the pseudogene TRBV3-2) and TRBJ1-1, with 8 bases aligning to TRBD1. V lost 4 bases, J lost 1 base, and 5 bases stayed unmatched. The germline V gene has CDR1 LGHDT and CDR2 YNNKEL (reference sequence). CDR3 size: 15 residues. CDR3 nucleotide sequence: TGTGCCAGCAGCCGGTACAGGGGGGGGAACACTGAAGCTTTCTTT. Its protein is CASSRYRGGNTEAFF.

The V and J genes are TRBV19 and TRBJ1-1, with TRBD1 identical over 9 bases. The germline V gene encodes CDR1 LNHDA and CDR2 SQIVND (reference sequence). The J segment lost 11 bases and the V segment lost 9 bases, leaving 13 bases of the junction unmatched. The CDR3 is 13 residues long. The CDR3 DNA follows: TGTGCCAGCCGGACACAGGGGGCCGCCGGGGCTTTCTTT. Translation gives CASRTQGAAGAFF.

This chain connects TRBV12-3 or TRBV12-4 to TRBJ1-4, with D hard to call. Trimming removed 6 bases at V and 10 bases at J, with 12 bases between. This CDR3 is 12 amino acids long. The CDR3 sequence: CASSLSDIKLFF. Written as DNA, the CDR3 is TGTGCCAGCAGCCTTTCTGACATAAAACTGTTTTTT.

V usage is TRBV18 and J usage is TRBJ2-7, with TRBD1 as a possible D gene (6 bases). The CDR3 consists of 15 residues. The V and J ends lost 3 bases and 3 bases respectively, with 15 bases between them. Looked up from germline, CDR1 is KGHSH and CDR2 is LQKENI. CDR3 sequence reads: CASSPLITQGYEQYF. The CDR3 DNA sequence: TGTGCCAGCTCACCTCTGATAACACAGGGCTACGAGCAGTACTTC.

The chain links TRBV15 to TRBJ1-4; D remains unclear. Trimming removed 0 bases at V and 3 bases at J, with 14 bases between. This CDR3 has 17 residues. CDR1 is LNHNV and CDR2 is YYDKDF in the germline V gene (reference sequence). The CDR3 DNA is TGTGCCACCAGCAGAGATAGCCTAGGCTATTCTAATGAAAAACTGTTTTTT. Residues: CATSRDSLGYSNEKLFF.

V gene TRBV18 combines with J gene TRBJ1-1; 7 bases agree with TRBD1. V dropped 2 bases and J dropped 7; count of bases not matched to a gene: 4. This CDR3 has 13 residues. CDR1 and CDR2 from the germline V gene are KGHSH and LQKENI. The CDR3 reads CASSPNPGGEAFF. DNA of the CDR3: TGTGCCAGCTCACCAAATCCAGGGGGTGAAGCTTTCTTT. The full variable domain, rest sourced from reference TRBV18 and TRBJ1-1, is NAGVMQNPRHLVRRRGQEARLRCSPMKGHSHVYWYRQLPEEGLKFMVYLQKENIIDESGMPKERFSAEFPKEGPSILRIQQVVRGDSAAYFCASSPNPGGEAFFGQGTRLTVV.

The chain is built from TRBV11-2 and TRBJ2-1, with TRBD2 identical over 13 bases. Germline V lookup: CDR1 SGHAT, CDR2 FQNNGV. The CDR3 extends over 15 amino acids. The J segment lost 7 bases and the V segment lost 7 bases, leaving 7 bases of the junction unmatched. CDR3 amino acids: CASTRTSGGINEQFF. The CDR3 DNA follows: TGTGCCAGCACCCGGACTAGCGGGGGTATAAATGAGCAGTTCTTC.

The chain links TRBV6-5 to TRBJ1-5; D is undetermined. The germline V gene has CDR1 MNHEY and CDR2 SVGAGI. The length of the CDR3 is 12 residues. Trimming took 7 bases from V and 2 from J, leaving 6 bases between them. Here the CDR3 reads CASTRGNQPQHF. The CDR3 nucleotides read TGTGCCAGCACGAGGGGCAATCAGCCCCAGCATTTT.

This clone was observed a single time. The chain employs TRBV14 and TRBJ1-2; D perhaps matches TRBD1 (6 bases). Germline lookup yields CDR1 SGHDN and CDR2 FVKESK. V was cut by 0 bases and J by 4 bases, with 12 bases left in between. The CDR3 has 15 residues. The CDR3: CASSQELGTIYGYTF. Here the CDR3 DNA reads TGTGCCAGCAGCCAAGAGCTCGGGACAATCTATGGCTACACCTTC.

V and J are TRBV27 and TRBJ1-4, with TRBD1 matching over 11 bases. The trim removed 6 bases at V and 7 bases at J, leaving 4 bases unmatched. This CDR3 has 14 amino acids. In germline, CDR1 is MNHEY, CDR2 SMNVEV (reference sequence). CDR3 in DNA: TGTGCCAGCAGGCCCGGGACAGGGGGTGAAAAACTGTTTTTT. Protein product: CASRPGTGGEKLFF.

The chain recombines TRBV4-3 with TRBJ1-3, with TRBD1 matching over 8 bases. The CDR3 sequence is 18 residues long. Germline assignment: CDR1 LGHNA and CDR2 YSLEER. The trim removed 0 bases at V and 0 bases at J, leaving 7 bases unmatched. CDR3 amino acids: CASSQDATGASSGNTIYF. CDR3 in DNA: TGCGCCAGCAGCCAAGATGCGACAGGGGCGAGCTCTGGAAACACCATATATTTT.

The chain links TRBV5-1 to TRBJ2-2, with D possibly matching TRBD1 (6 bases). Germline V gene lookup returns CDR1 SGHRS and CDR2 YFSETQ. The CDR3 consists of 15 residues. V lost 3 bases and J lost 2, with 11 bases in between. This chain's CDR3 is CASSSGTTNTGELFF. The DNA for the CDR3 is TGCGCCAGCAGCTCCGGGACAACAAACACCGGGGAGCTGTTTTTT.

The chain couples TRBV29-1 to TRBJ1-1; D remains ambiguous. The germline CDR1 and CDR2 sequences are SQVTM and ANQGSEA. The CDR3 runs to 12 residues. V lost 7 bases to trimming and J lost 5 bases, with 14 bases between them. CDR3: CSATPADTEAFF. Here the CDR3 DNA reads TGCAGCGCCACCCCTGCGGATACTGAAGCTTTCTTT.

The chain uses TRBV6-1 and TRBJ2-2; D unresolved. CDR1 MNHNS and CDR2 SASEGT come from the germline V gene. The CDR3 consists of 14 residues. The V end lost 3 bases, the J end lost 2 bases, and 7 bases lay between the germline ends. The CDR3 region is CASSDLRNTGELFF. The CDR3 nucleotides read TGTGCCAGCAGTGATTTGCGAAACACCGGGGAGCTGTTTTTT.

The chain is built from TRBV7-2 and TRBJ2-1; D is perhaps TRBD1 (5 bases). CDR3 length: 12 amino acids. V shed 3 bases and J shed 5 bases, with 5 bases lying between them. Germline V gives CDR1 SGHTA, CDR2 FQGNSA. CDR3 DNA: TGTGCCAGCAGCTTGACAGACAATGAGCAGTTCTTC. Translated, it gives CASSLTDNEQFF.

The chain employs TRBV11-2 and TRBJ1-4, with D tentatively TRBD1 (6 bases). The germline V and J ends were trimmed by 5 bases and 8 bases, with 15 bases remaining between them. There are 14 residues in the CDR3. Looked up from germline, CDR1 is SGHAT and CDR2 is FQNNGV. CDR3 in DNA: TGTGCCAGCAGCCCCCGGACAGCCTTAGAAAAACTGTTTTTT. Amino acid sequence: CASSPRTALEKLFF.

This clone has a handful of counts. J is TRBJ1-4 and V is TRBV28; D ambiguous. Germline values: CDR1 MDHEN, CDR2 SYDVKM. The V end lost 7 bases, the J end lost 8 bases, and 8 bases lay between the germline ends. The CDR3 has 11 amino acids. This CDR3 is CASKSREKLFF. The CDR3 DNA sequence: TGTGCCAGCAAGAGTAGAGAAAAACTGTTTTTT.

The chain has TRBV24-1 and TRBJ2-2; the match to TRBD2 covers 13 bases. This CDR3 comprises 20 residues. Germline CDR1 KGHDR, CDR2 SFDVKD. Trimming removed 5 bases from V and 1 base from J; junction bases left unmatched: 12. The CDR3 region is CATSGGLRTSGSRNTGELFF. The CDR3 coding sequence is TGTGCCACCAGTGGGGGACTCAGGACTAGCGGGAGTCGGAACACCGGGGAGCTGTTTTTT.

The chain carries TRBV30 and TRBJ1-4; D is undetermined. V lost 3 bases and J lost 0, with 8 bases in between. CDR3 length: 14 residues. The germline V gene encodes CDR1 GTSNPN and CDR2 SVGIG (reference sequence). This CDR3 reads CAWRPPATNEKLFF. The CDR3 DNA follows: TGTGCCTGGAGACCCCCAGCAACTAATGAAAAACTGTTTTTT.

This chain connects TRBV6-2 or TRBV6-3 to TRBJ2-5; maybe TRBD2 (6 bases). This CDR3 region has 19 residues. Deletions cut 2 bases from V and 3 bases from J, with 25 bases between. CDR1 and CDR2 from the germline V gene are MNHEY and SVGEGT. The CDR3 spells CASSYRPTRGDTGEETQYF. The CDR3 region has the DNA TGTGCCAGCAGTTACCGGCCTACGAGGGGCGACACGGGGGAAGAGACCCAGTACTTC.

The rearrangement uses TRBV29-1 and TRBJ1-4; tentatively, D is TRBD1 (6 bases). Germline assignment: CDR1 SQVTM and CDR2 ANQGSEA. The CDR3 loop spans 13 amino acids. The CDR3 protein is CRLYRVTNEKLFF. Written as DNA, the CDR3 is TGCAGACTTTACAGGGTAACTAATGAAAAACTGTTTTTT.

The J gene is TRBJ1-1, the V gene TRBV11-3, with D unresolved. Trimming cost V 0 bases and J 1 base, with 15 bases left between them. CDR1 and CDR2 from the germline V gene are SGHNT and YENEEA. This CDR3 is built from 17 residues. The CDR3, as DNA: TGTGCCAGCAGCTTAGAAGTTTGGGCCAGGTCGAACACTGAAGCTTTCTTT. Translated, it gives CASSLEVWARSNTEAFF.

This chain uses TRBV4-1 with TRBJ1-2; 10 nucleotides match TRBD1. Germline CDR1 MGHRA, CDR2 YSYEKL. V lost 2 bases, J lost 7 bases, and 7 bases stayed unmatched. There are 15 residues in the CDR3. CDR3 DNA: TGCGCCAGCAGCCAATTGGACAGGGGGAGCTCTGGCTACACCTTC. It yields the protein CASSQLDRGSSGYTF.

The gene calls are TRBV28 and TRBJ2-2, with TRBD1 matching over 8 bases. The ends lost 5 bases at V and 1 base at J; junction bases unmatched: 6. The germline V gene has CDR1 MDHEN and CDR2 SYDVKM. The CDR3 is 16 amino acids. The DNA for the CDR3 is TGTGCCAGCAGTCCCTTTGGGACAGGGAACACCGGGGAGCTGTTTTTT. Translation: CASSPFGTGNTGELFF.

This chain connects TRBV12-3 or TRBV12-4 to TRBJ1-5, with D unclear. The CDR3 consists of 13 residues. Trimming took off 8 bases at V and 4 bases at J, with 12 bases between the two ends. CDR3 DNA sequence: TGTGCCAGCTCCTCTTCGGAGAATCAGCCCCAGCATTTT. Translation gives CASSSSENQPQHF.

The chain uses TRBV11-3 and TRBJ1-5, with TRBD1 matching 12 bases. Germline V lookup: CDR1 SGHNT, CDR2 YENEEA. The CDR3 length is 16 residues. V lost 5 bases to trimming and J lost 5 bases; unmatched junction nucleotides: 7. The CDR3 loop is CASSPLGQGADQPQHF. Here the CDR3 DNA reads TGTGCCAGCAGCCCGCTGGGACAGGGGGCTGATCAGCCCCAGCATTTT.